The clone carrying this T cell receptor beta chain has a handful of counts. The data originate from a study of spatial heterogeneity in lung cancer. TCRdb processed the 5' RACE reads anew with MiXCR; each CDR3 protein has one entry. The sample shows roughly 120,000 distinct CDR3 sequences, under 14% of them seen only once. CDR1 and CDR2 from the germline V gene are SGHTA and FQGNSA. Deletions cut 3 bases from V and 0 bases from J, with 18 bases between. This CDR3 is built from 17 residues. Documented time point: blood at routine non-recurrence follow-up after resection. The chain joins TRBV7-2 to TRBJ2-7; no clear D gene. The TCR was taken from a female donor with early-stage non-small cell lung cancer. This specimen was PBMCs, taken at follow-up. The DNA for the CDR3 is TGTGCCAGCAGCTTCTCTTCCACCGGCCTACCCTCCTACGAGCAGTACTTC. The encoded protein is CASSFSSTGLPSYEQYF.